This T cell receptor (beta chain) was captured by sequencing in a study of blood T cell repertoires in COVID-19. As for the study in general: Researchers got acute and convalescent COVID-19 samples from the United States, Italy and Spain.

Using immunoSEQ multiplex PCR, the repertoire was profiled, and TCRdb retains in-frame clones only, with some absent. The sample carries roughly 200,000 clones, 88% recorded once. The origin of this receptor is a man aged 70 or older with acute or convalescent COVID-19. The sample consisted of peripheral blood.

CDR3 residues: CAWGWTSGANTGELFF. The CDR3 DNA is TGTGCCTGGGGATGGACTAGCGGGGCGAACACCGGGGAGCTGTTTTTT. The chain couples TRBV30 to TRBJ2-2; 12 nucleotides match TRBD2. The germline CDR1 and CDR2 sequences are GTSNPN and SVGIG (reference sequence). This CDR3 region has 16 residues. The junction had 4 bases not matched to a gene; V was cut back by 5 bases and J by 0 bases.